Shown below are 2 T cell receptor beta chains from a single sample sequenced in a study of vaccination effects on CD4 cells after COVID-19. The assay was immunoSEQ multiplex PCR, and TCRdb's table has in-frame clones only and misses some. This table has roughly 55,000 clones, approximately 78% appearing once. No antigen is known for these receptors. Antigen-specific CD4+ T cells were expanded with viral peptide pools in the ViraFEST assay before sequencing. Once cultured for more than nine days, the cells underwent separation to obtain CD4+ T cells. Either the BNT162b2 or mRNA-1273 vaccine was given to participants in two doses. Sequencing used CD4+ T cells from PBMCs cultured with HCoV-OC43 spike peptides, obtained after COVID-19 vaccination. Subset here: HCoV-OC43 spike overlapping peptide pool stimulation. These TCRs come from a human donor who received a COVID-19 vaccine.

The rearrangement joins TRBV6-5 to TRBJ2-2, with D maybe TRBD1 (6 bases). The CDR3 is 14 residues long. The ends were cut back, 11 bases at V and 7 bases at J, with 20 bases in the middle. Germline V gene data show CDR1 as MNHEY and CDR2 as SVGAGI. In DNA, the CDR3 is TGTGCCTGTAGGCCCGGGACATTCAACGGGGAGCTGTTTTTT. Translation gives CACRPGTFNGELFF.

The V call is TRBV10-1, the J call TRBJ1-1; D ambiguous. This CDR3 is 14 amino acids long. V was shortened by 0 bases and J by 4 bases, with 9 bases between the two germline ends. Germline V lookup: CDR1 WNHNN, CDR2 SYGVQD (reference sequence). The CDR3 spells CASSESREATEAFF. The CDR3 DNA reads TGCGCCAGCAGTGAGTCCAGAGAAGCCACTGAAGCTTTCTTT.